What follows describes a single TCR beta chain. Its antigen is unidentified. Assay: immunoSEQ multiplex PCR; the TCRdb copy retains only in-frame clones and omits some. The sample carries hundreds of thousands of clones, 72% recorded once. This specimen comes from a study of shared clonotypes between healthy human individuals. Turning to the study itself: Used for every donor were three CD4 naive, three CD4 memory, two CD8 naive and one CD8 memory plate. Study-wide results and limits: With few donors, the genetic and exposure-history diversity represented was limited.

The CDR3 is 17 residues long. With 3 bases clipped from V and 3 bases from J, the junction kept 8 bases outside the gene matches. Germline CDR1 SGHVS, CDR2 FQNEAQ. The chain couples TRBV7-8 to TRBJ2-7, with TRBD2 matching 13 bases. Sequencing was performed on memory CD4+ T cells sorted from blood. The subset was: CD45RA-negative fraction. This clonotype was sampled from a woman between 25 and 40 years old in good health. DNA for the CDR3: TGTGCCAGCAGCTTTACCTGGACTAGCGGGAGTATCTACGAGCAGTACTTC. Protein product: CASSFTWTSGSIYEQYF. The full variable domain, its missing parts supplied by reference TRBV7-8 and TRBJ2-7, is GAGVSQSPRYKVAKRGQDVALRCDPISGHVSLFWYQQALGQGPEFLTYFQNEAQLDKSGLPSDRFFAERPEGSVSTLKIQRTQQEDSAVYLCASSFTWTSGSIYEQYFGPGTRLTVT.